The 29 T cell receptor beta chains in this list originate from one sample, sequenced in a study of blood T cells in healthy people across ages. PCR was performed a second time for about 7 to 11 cycles using a sample-barcoded 5' primer and a J-beta primer mix. TCRdb reprocessed the 5' RACE reads with MiXCR, giving one entry per CDR3 protein. Of some 930,000 distinct CDR3 sequences in the sample, almost 30% were seen once. The data were also submitted as part of a second study, on T cells of mothers and their children.

The material sequenced was blood. These receptors all stem from a woman in her forties in good health.

Remarks on this clonotype: A much larger clone sits a single nucleotide away, making a read error possible. The V call is TRBV6-2 or TRBV6-3, the J call TRBJ2-4, with D unresolved. Per the germline V gene, CDR1 is MNHEY and CDR2 is SVGEGT. There are 11 residues in the CDR3. The DNA of the CDR3 is TGTGCCAGCACGTTTGGCTACGAGCAGTGCTTC. Amino acids: CASTFGYEQCF.

V and J are TRBV10-3 and TRBJ2-1; the D is unclear. The germline V gene has CDR1 ENHRY and CDR2 SYGVKD. CDR3 length: 11 residues. V was shortened by 3 bases and J by 10 bases, with 7 bases between the two germline ends. CDR3 protein: CAISDSYEQFF. For the CDR3, the DNA is TGTGCCATCAGTGATTCCTACGAGCAGTTCTTC.

This clonotype was detected ten times or more. This chain connects TRBV7-2 to TRBJ2-5; perhaps TRBD2 as D (6 bases). The CDR3 contains 15 residues. V lost 2 bases, J lost 5 bases, and 15 bases lay in between. Germline CDR1 reads SGHTA; CDR2 reads FQGNSA. CDR3 region: CASSLPPSDRETQYF. The CDR3 bases are TGTGCCAGCAGCTTACCCCCTAGCGATCGGGAGACCCAGTACTTC.

This clonotype was seen repeatedly, ten times or more. The chain is built from TRBV5-1 and TRBJ1-2; D ambiguous. Germline CDR1 reads SGHRS; CDR2 reads YFSETQ. The CDR3 contains 14 residues. V was shortened by 5 bases and J by 4 bases, with 15 bases between the two germline ends. The CDR3 sequence: CASRPYDTSYGYTF. Here the CDR3 DNA reads TGCGCCAGCAGGCCCTATGACACCAGCTATGGCTACACCTTC.

This clonotype was observed a few times. This chain joins TRBV7-9 and TRBJ1-2; D may be TRBD1 (5 bases). Germline V gene data show CDR1 as SEHNR and CDR2 as FQNEAQ (reference sequence). V lost 1 base to trimming and J lost 4 bases, with 13 bases between them. The CDR3 is 15 amino acids. This chain's CDR3 is CASSLVPGDSYGYTF. The CDR3 DNA sequence: TGTGCCAGCAGCTTAGTTCCGGGGGACTCCTATGGCTACACCTTC.

The J gene is TRBJ2-3, the V gene TRBV20-1; TRBD2 might be the D (6 bases). Trimming stripped 3 bases from V and 4 bases from J, with 8 bases between. The length of the CDR3 is 12 residues. Germline CDR1 reads DFQATT; CDR2 reads SNEGSKA (reference sequence). The CDR3 sequence: CSASWGADTQYF. The CDR3 DNA reads as TGCAGTGCTAGTTGGGGGGCAGATACGCAGTATTTT.

This clonotype was observed a single time. The chain employs TRBV28 and TRBJ2-1, with 7 bases aligning to TRBD1. The length of the CDR3 is 16 residues. CDR1 and CDR2 from the germline V gene are MDHEN and SYDVKM. With 5 bases clipped from V and 0 bases from J, the junction kept 7 bases outside the gene matches. The CDR3 here is CASSLLTGTSYNEQFF. Written as DNA, the CDR3 is TGTGCCAGCAGTCTCCTGACAGGGACCTCCTACAATGAGCAGTTCTTC.

The chain carries TRBV20-1 and TRBJ2-7; D ambiguous. V lost 1 base and J lost 4, with 8 bases in between. The CDR3 length is 12 residues. Germline assignment: CDR1 DFQATT and CDR2 SNEGSKA (reference sequence). The CDR3 DNA reads as TGCAGTGCTAGAGTTCAGTCTTACGAGCAGTACTTC. It codes for CSARVQSYEQYF.

The rearrangement uses TRBV12-3 or TRBV12-4 and TRBJ1-2, with a weak D call TRBD1 (6 bases). Trimming removed 3 bases from V and 4 bases from J, with 15 bases in between. CDR3 size: 15 residues. DNA for the CDR3: TGTGCCAGCAGTTTCTTGGCAGGGGACTCCTATGGCTACACCTTC. This gives the protein CASSFLAGDSYGYTF.

V gene TRBV28 combines with J gene TRBJ2-3; 12 bases line up with TRBD2. V was clipped by 4 bases and J by 2 bases; unmatched bases: 10. The V gene's germline CDR1 is MDHEN and CDR2 SYDVKM. CDR3 length: 18 amino acids. The CDR3 sequence: CASSSEGLAGLDTDTQYF. In DNA, the CDR3 is TGTGCCAGCAGTTCGGAAGGACTAGCGGGGCTCGACACAGATACGCAGTATTTT.

The rearrangement joins TRBV7-3 to TRBJ2-3; 9 bases line up with TRBD1. The CDR3 totals 15 residues. The V segment lost 5 bases and the J segment 3 bases; nucleotides outside the gene matches: 6. Germline lookup yields CDR1 SGHTA and CDR2 FQGTGA. The CDR3 here is CASSPTGTGTDTQYF. CDR3 bases: TGTGCCAGCAGCCCGACGGGGACAGGGACAGATACGCAGTATTTT. Using reference TRBV7-3 and TRBJ2-3 for the parts outside the CDR3, the full variable domain is GAGVSQTPSNKVTEKGKYVELRCDPISGHTALYWYRQSLGQGPEFLIYFQGTGAADDSGLPNDRFFAVRPEGSVSTLKIQRTERGDSAVYLCASSPTGTGTDTQYFGPGTRLTVL.

In its sample, this clonotype was seen many times. V gene TRBV16 combines with J gene TRBJ2-1; 11 bases map to TRBD1. The CDR3 extends over 19 amino acids. Germline V gene sequence: CDR1 KGHSY, CDR2 FQNENV. V lost 1 base to trimming and J lost 4 bases; unmatched junction nucleotides: 12. The CDR3 bases are TGTGCCAGCAGCCAATTTCCCGGACAGGGGGCCTTTATATACAATGAGCAGTTCTTC. This gives the protein CASSQFPGQGAFIYNEQFF.

This clonotype was seen at least ten times. The chain recombines TRBV5-1 with TRBJ2-7; 11 positions match TRBD1. V was clipped by 4 bases and J by 4 bases; unmatched bases: 7. Germline V lookup: CDR1 SGHRS, CDR2 YFSETQ. This CDR3 region has 15 residues. CDR3 DNA sequence: TGCGCCAGCAGCAACCCCGGGACAGGGGGGTACGAGCAGTACTTC. Translating gives CASSNPGTGGYEQYF.

V is TRBV2 and J is TRBJ1-1, with a tentative D call TRBD1 (6 bases). The CDR3 is 14 amino acids. Per the germline V gene, CDR1 is SNHLY and CDR2 is FYNNEI. Deletions cut 7 bases from V and 0 bases from J, with 12 bases between. The CDR3 protein is CASMRGHLNTEAFF. For the CDR3, the DNA is TGTGCCAGCATGCGGGGGCACCTGAACACTGAAGCTTTCTTT.

The table lists this clonotype with many counts. The genes are TRBV7-2 and TRBJ2-7, with 9 nucleotides matching TRBD2. Germline loops: CDR1 SGHTA, CDR2 FQGNSA. The ends lost 2 bases at V and 5 bases at J; junction bases unmatched: 7. CDR3 length: 15 amino acids. The CDR3 region is CASSLQAGGENEQYF. As DNA, the CDR3 is TGTGCCAGCAGCTTACAAGCGGGGGGCGAAAACGAGCAGTACTTC.

This clonotype was found a few times. A single base separates this from a much larger clone, so it may be a read error. The V and J genes are TRBV13 and TRBJ2-7; D gene unclear. This CDR3 has 13 residues. Germline V CDR1 and CDR2: PRHDT, FYEKMQ (reference sequence). The CDR3 region has the DNA TGTGCCAGCAGTGCTGGGCTGCCCTACAAGCAGTACTTC. This translates into CASSAGLPYKQYF.

At least ten counts were recorded for this clonotype. The chain links TRBV20-1 to TRBJ2-7; 10 bases agree with TRBD1. Per the germline V gene, CDR1 is DFQATT and CDR2 is SNEGSKA (reference sequence). J gave up 2 bases and V 7 bases, and 11 bases lay outside the gene matches. CDR3 size: 15 residues. CDR3 in amino acids: CSVSQPGQGTYEQYF. The CDR3 nucleotides are TGCAGTGTTTCCCAACCGGGACAGGGGACCTACGAGCAGTACTTC.

This clonotype has at least ten counts. V and J are TRBV12-3 or TRBV12-4 and TRBJ1-2, with 7 bases lining up with TRBD1. The CDR3 has 16 amino acids. Trimming cost V 5 bases and J 2 bases; bases outside gene matches: 11. In DNA, the CDR3 is TGTGCCAGCAGTGCCCCCGGGACAGAGAGAAACTATGGCTACACCTTC. This codes for CASSAPGTERNYGYTF.

About this clonotype: A much larger clone lies a single base off, so this may be a read error. The genes are TRBV9 and TRBJ2-7, with TRBD1 identical over 7 bases. The germline V gene encodes CDR1 SGDLS and CDR2 YYNGEE. There are 14 residues in the CDR3. CDR3 bases: TGTGCCGGCAGCGTAGGACAGGTGTCTTACGAGCAGTACTTC. It encodes CAGSVGQVSYEQYF.

This clonotype came up a few times. With a much larger clone just one base away, this may be a read error. The genes are TRBV10-3 and TRBJ2-5; D is perhaps TRBD2 (6 bases). This CDR3 is built from 12 residues. Germline CDR1 ENHRY, CDR2 SYGVKD. The CDR3 DNA reads TGTGCCATCAGTGAGAGACTAGAGACCCGGTACTTC. Amino acid sequence: CAISERLETRYF.

The rearrangement joins TRBV5-1 to TRBJ1-2, with D possibly TRBD1 on 6 matching bases. V was trimmed by 2 bases and J by 6 bases, leaving 14 bases between them. CDR1 is SGHRS, CDR2 YFSETQ, per germline. This CDR3 spans 14 amino acids. The CDR3 here is CASSFGDRSHGYTF. The DNA of the CDR3 is TGCGCCAGCAGCTTTGGAGACAGGAGTCATGGCTACACCTTC. Variable domain in full (rest from reference TRBV5-1 and TRBJ1-2): KAGVTQTPRYLIKTRGQQVTLSCSPISGHRSVSWYQQTPGQGLQFLFEYFSETQRNKGNFPGRFSGRQFSNSRSEMNVSTLELGDSALYLCASSFGDRSHGYTFGSGTRLTVV.

This chain connects TRBV5-1 to TRBJ1-1; 8 bases line up with TRBD1. This CDR3 spans 15 amino acids. Trimming removed 4 bases from V and 5 bases from J; junction bases left unmatched: 10. Looked up from germline, CDR1 is SGHRS and CDR2 is YFSETQ. CDR3 sequence reads: CASSTGQAGFTEAFF. CDR3 in DNA: TGCGCCAGCAGCACGGGACAGGCCGGTTTTACTGAAGCTTTCTTT.

Points on this clonotype: Mismatch with germline at one junction end may stem from a read error. The rearrangement links TRBV5-1 to TRBJ2-4; 7 bases agree with TRBD1. The CDR3 sequence is 15 residues long. CDR1 SGHRS and CDR2 YFSETQ come from the germline V gene. The CDR3 sequence is CASSLDVTGSGEQCF. For the CDR3, the DNA is TGCGCCAGCAGCTTGGACGTGACAGGGTCAGGCGAGCAGTGCTTC.

The V gene is TRBV7-2, the J gene TRBJ2-1; D ambiguous. Trimming removed 2 bases from V and 6 bases from J, with 5 bases in between. The V gene's germline CDR1 is SGHTA and CDR2 FQGNSA. The CDR3 sequence is 12 residues long. The CDR3: CASSLYLNEQFF. The DNA for the CDR3 is TGTGCCAGCAGCTTATATCTCAATGAGCAGTTCTTC. The complete variable domain, with remaining parts taken from reference TRBV7-2 and TRBJ2-1, reads GAGVSQSPSNKVTEKGKDVELRCDPISGHTALYWYRQSLGQGLEFLIYFQGNSAPDKSGLPSDRFSAERTGGSVSTLTIQRTQQEDSAVYLCASSLYLNEQFFGPGTRLTVL.

The chain recombines TRBV28 with TRBJ1-1; maybe TRBD1 (5 bases). V was pared by 2 bases and J by 4 bases, with 14 bases between. This CDR3 comprises 15 residues. The germline V gene encodes CDR1 MDHEN and CDR2 SYDVKM. In DNA, the CDR3 is TGTGCCAGCAGTTTAACCGGGACTCTGGGCACTGAAGCTTTCTTT. Amino acid sequence: CASSLTGTLGTEAFF.

The CDR3 spells CASRRNGAYNEQFF. As DNA, the CDR3 is TGTGCCAGCAGACGCAACGGGGCATACAATGAGCAGTTCTTC. The J gene is TRBJ2-1, the V gene TRBV2; the D gene could be TRBD1 or TRBD2 (5 bases each). Germline loops: CDR1 SNHLY, CDR2 FYNNEI. V lost 6 bases and J lost 4, with 13 bases in between. The length of the CDR3 is 14 residues.

This chain joins TRBV2 and TRBJ1-2; TRBD1 agrees at 8 bases. The V and J ends lost 6 bases and 3 bases, in that order; junction bases with no gene match: 6. This CDR3 is 14 amino acids long. CDR1 and CDR2 (germline): SNHLY, FYNNEI. The CDR3 loop reads CASREQGGDYGYTF. The CDR3, as DNA: TGTGCCAGCAGGGAACAGGGGGGGGACTATGGCTACACCTTC.

This clonotype was found many times. The V and J genes are TRBV4-1 and TRBJ1-2, with 9 bases identical to TRBD1. The CDR3 has 15 residues. CDR1 is MGHRA and CDR2 is YSYEKL in the germline V gene. The V and J ends lost 4 bases and 7 bases, in that order; junction bases with no gene match: 10. The CDR3 DNA sequence: TGCGCCAGCAGCCTTACACGAGGGACAGGGCCTGGCTACACCTTC. It encodes CASSLTRGTGPGYTF.

The table lists this clonotype with a few counts. The gene calls are TRBV2 and TRBJ1-1, with D uncertain. Germline V gene lookup returns CDR1 SNHLY and CDR2 FYNNEI. Between the trimmed V and J ends, which lost 6 bases and 3 bases, there was a span of 14 bases. The length of the CDR3 is 14 residues. The CDR3 coding sequence is TGTGCCAGCAGCCTAGAACAGTTGTACACTGAAGCTTTCTTT. This gives the protein CASSLEQLYTEAFF.